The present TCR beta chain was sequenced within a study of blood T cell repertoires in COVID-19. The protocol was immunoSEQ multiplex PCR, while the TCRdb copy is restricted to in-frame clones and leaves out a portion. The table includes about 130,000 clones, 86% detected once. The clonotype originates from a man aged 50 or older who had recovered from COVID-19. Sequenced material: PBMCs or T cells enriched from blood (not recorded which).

In DNA form, the CDR3 reads TGTGCCAGCAGATTGATAGCAGGGGGCGGGGGCTACACCTTC. The encoded protein is CASRLIAGGGGYTF. V usage is TRBV6-5 and J usage is TRBJ1-2, with 8 nucleotides matching TRBD1. Germline V gene lookup returns CDR1 MNHEY and CDR2 SVGAGI. This CDR3 region has 14 residues. J gave up 8 bases and V 6 bases, and 11 bases lay outside the gene matches.